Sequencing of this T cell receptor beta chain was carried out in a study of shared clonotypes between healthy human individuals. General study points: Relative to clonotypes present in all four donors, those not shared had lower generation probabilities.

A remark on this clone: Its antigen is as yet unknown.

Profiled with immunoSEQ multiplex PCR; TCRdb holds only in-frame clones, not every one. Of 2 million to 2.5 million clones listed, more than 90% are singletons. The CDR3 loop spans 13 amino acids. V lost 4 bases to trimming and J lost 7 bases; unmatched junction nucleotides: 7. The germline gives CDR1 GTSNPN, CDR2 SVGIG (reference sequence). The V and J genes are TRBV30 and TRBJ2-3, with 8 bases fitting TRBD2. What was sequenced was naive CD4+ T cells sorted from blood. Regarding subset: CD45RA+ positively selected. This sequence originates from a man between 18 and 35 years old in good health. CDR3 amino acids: CAWNTGGPYTQYF. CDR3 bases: TGTGCCTGGAATACGGGGGGGCCATATACGCAGTATTTT.